One sample yielded the 11 T cell receptor beta chains listed below, sequenced in a study of identical twins. TCRdb fed the 5' RACE reads into MiXCR, producing one record per CDR3 protein. The data contain around 500,000 distinct CDR3 sequences, approximately 14% of them singletons. The sample also formed part of further work on yellow fever vaccine responses in identical twins.

The sequenced material came from CD4+ T cells sorted from blood. The source is a woman aged 18 to 35 in good health.

This clonotype was counted between two and nine times. The chain employs TRBV9 and TRBJ2-7; D is unresolved. Trimming took off 4 bases at V and 0 bases at J, with 11 bases between the two ends. The CDR3 contains 14 residues. The germline V gene encodes CDR1 SGDLS and CDR2 YYNGEE. The CDR3 is CASSPPRSSYEQYF. The CDR3 nucleotides are TGTGCCAGCAGCCCGCCCCGCAGCTCCTACGAGCAGTACTTC.

This clonotype was recorded many times. V is TRBV12-3 or TRBV12-4 and J is TRBJ2-5; 8 nucleotides match TRBD2. This CDR3 has 13 residues. Trimming removed 5 bases from V and 4 bases from J; junction bases left unmatched: 3. CDR3 coding DNA: TGTGCCAGCAGTGCTAGCGGGCGAGAGACCCAGTACTTC. Translating gives CASSASGRETQYF.

The chain has TRBV4-2 and TRBJ2-3, with 10 bases identical to TRBD2. This CDR3 comprises 17 residues. The ends lost 1 base at V and 0 bases at J; junction bases unmatched: 4. CDR1 is LGHNA, CDR2 YNFKEQ, per germline. The CDR3 DNA is TGTGCCAGCAGCCAAGGGAGGACTAGCGGTAGCACAGATACGCAGTATTTT. Protein sequence: CASSQGRTSGSTDTQYF.

The table lists this clonotype with a few counts. The chain joins TRBV12-3 or TRBV12-4 to TRBJ2-7; D remains unclear. Trimming shortened V by 2 bases and J by 2 bases, and 7 bases separated the two germline ends. The CDR3 extends over 13 amino acids. The CDR3 nucleotides are TGTGCCAGCAGTTTAAGACAAACCTACGAGCAGTACTTC. This gives the protein CASSLRQTYEQYF.

The CDR3 DNA sequence: TGCAGTGCTAGCGAAGGGGTAATCTCCGCAGGGAAAGAGACCCAGTACTTC. It codes for CSASEGVISAGKETQYF. This chain uses TRBV20-1 with TRBJ2-5; D is possibly TRBD1 (5 bases). Between the trimmed V and J ends, which lost 3 bases and 3 bases, there was a span of 23 bases. The CDR3 is made up of 17 amino acids. CDR1 is DFQATT and CDR2 is SNEGSKA in the germline V gene (reference sequence).

The chain combines TRBV7-6 with TRBJ2-1; the D gene is possibly TRBD2 (5 bases). The CDR3 covers 15 residues. Germline V gene lookup returns CDR1 SGHVS and CDR2 FNYEAQ. The V gene lost 1 base and the J gene lost 9 bases, with 16 bases spanning the gap. The CDR3 is CASSLESVRAPEQFF. The CDR3 DNA follows: TGTGCCAGCAGCTTAGAGAGCGTGAGGGCGCCTGAGCAGTTCTTC. Complete variable domain (other parts from reference TRBV7-6 and TRBJ2-1): GAGVSQSPRYKVTKRGQDVALRCDPISGHVSLYWYRQALGQGPEFLTYFNYEAQQDKSGLPNDRFSAERPEGSISTLTIQRTEQRDSAMYRCASSLESVRAPEQFFGPGTRLTVL.

The sample holds many counts of this clonotype. This rearrangement joins TRBV21-1 to TRBJ2-5; TRBD1, as called in the table, went unchecked against the DNA. TRBV21-1 is noted as a pseudogene. The CDR3 sequence is 16 residues long. The CDR3 reads CASTRTGVTFLETQYF. The CDR3 bases are TGTGCCAGCACCAGGACAGGGGTAACGTTCTTGGAGACCCAGTACTTC.

Many counts were recorded for this clonotype. The chain is built from TRBV6-2 or TRBV6-3 and TRBJ2-7, with TRBD1 matching 7 bases. The CDR3 sequence is 11 residues long. The germline V gene has CDR1 MNHEY and CDR2 SVGEGT. The junction had 4 bases not matched to a gene; V was cut back by 2 bases and J by 12 bases. The CDR3 bases are TGTGCCAGCAGTTACGTGGACAGGATGTACTTC. Its translation: CASSYVDRMYF.

This clonotype has at least ten counts. This chain's CDR3 is CASSFGWRDQPQHF. The CDR3 region has the DNA TGTGCCAGCAGCTTCGGCTGGCGGGATCAGCCCCAGCATTTT. The chain has TRBV5-6 and TRBJ1-5; no reliable D call. This CDR3 spans 14 amino acids. Germline CDR1 is SGHDT and CDR2 is YYEEEE. V was pared by 2 bases and J by 5 bases, with 11 bases between.

The sample holds a few counts of this clonotype. The chain employs TRBV5-1 and TRBJ2-2; a possible D gene is TRBD2 (6 bases). V lost 5 bases and J lost 4, with 15 bases in between. The V gene's germline CDR1 is SGHRS and CDR2 YFSETQ. The CDR3 covers 15 residues. DNA of the CDR3: TGCGCCAGCAGACTGGACGGGAGTTCCACCGGGGAGCTGTTTTTT. Its protein is CASRLDGSSTGELFF.

This clonotype was picked up a small number of times. The chain has TRBV10-3 and TRBJ2-7, with 8 bases identical to TRBD1. J gave up 10 bases and V 6 bases, and 5 bases lay outside the gene matches. The CDR3 has 11 amino acids. Germline lookup yields CDR1 ENHRY and CDR2 SYGVKD. As DNA, the CDR3 is TGTGCCATCAGCATGGACAGGGCTCAGTACTTC. It yields the protein CAISMDRAQYF.